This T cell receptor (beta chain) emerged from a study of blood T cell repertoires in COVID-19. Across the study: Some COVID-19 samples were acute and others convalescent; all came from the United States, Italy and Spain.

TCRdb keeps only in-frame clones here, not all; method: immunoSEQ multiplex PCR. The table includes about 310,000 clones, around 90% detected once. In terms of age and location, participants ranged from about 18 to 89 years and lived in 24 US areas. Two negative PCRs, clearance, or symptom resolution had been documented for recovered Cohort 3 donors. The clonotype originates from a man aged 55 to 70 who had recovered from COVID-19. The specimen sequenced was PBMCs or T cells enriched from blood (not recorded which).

Here the CDR3 DNA reads TGTGCCAGCAGTGAACTAGTATGGAATGAGCAGTTCTTC. Its translation: CASSELVWNEQFF. The chain links TRBV2 to TRBJ2-1, with D hard to call. The CDR3 is 13 residues long. V was pared by 2 bases and J by 7 bases, with 9 bases between. Germline values: CDR1 SNHLY, CDR2 FYNNEI. Based on the CDR3 plus reference TRBV2 and TRBJ2-1, the full variable domain is EPEVTQTPSHQVTQMGQEVILRCVPISNHLYFYWYRQILGQKVEFLVSFYNNEISEKSEIFDDQFSVERPDGSNFTLKIRSTKLEDSAMYFCASSELVWNEQFFGPGTRLTVL.